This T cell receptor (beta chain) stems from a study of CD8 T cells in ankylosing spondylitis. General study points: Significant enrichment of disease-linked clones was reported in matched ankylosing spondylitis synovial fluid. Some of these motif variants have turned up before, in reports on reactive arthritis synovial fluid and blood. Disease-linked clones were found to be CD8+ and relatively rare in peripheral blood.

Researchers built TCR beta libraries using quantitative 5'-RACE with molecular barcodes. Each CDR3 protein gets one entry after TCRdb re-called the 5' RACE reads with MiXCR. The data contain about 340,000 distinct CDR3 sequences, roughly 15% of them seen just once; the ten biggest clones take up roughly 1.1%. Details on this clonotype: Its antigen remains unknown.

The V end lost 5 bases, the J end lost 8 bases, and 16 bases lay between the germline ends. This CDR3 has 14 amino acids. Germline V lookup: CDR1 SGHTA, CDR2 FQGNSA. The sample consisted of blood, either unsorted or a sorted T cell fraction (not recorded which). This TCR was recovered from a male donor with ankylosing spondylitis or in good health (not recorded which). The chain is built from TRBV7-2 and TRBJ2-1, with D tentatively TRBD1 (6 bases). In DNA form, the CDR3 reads TGTGCCAGCAGCCTATACAGGGCTGAGGATGAGCAGTTCTTC. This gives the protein CASSLYRAEDEQFF. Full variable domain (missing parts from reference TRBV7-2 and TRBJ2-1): GAGVSQSPSNKVTEKGKDVELRCDPISGHTALYWYRQSLGQGLEFLIYFQGNSAPDKSGLPSDRFSAERTGGSVSTLTIQRTQQEDSAVYLCASSLYRAEDEQFFGPGTRLTVL.